Following are 7 T cell receptor beta chains from one sample sequenced in a study of blood T cell repertoires in COVID-19. Data came from immunoSEQ multiplex PCR; TCRdb stores just in-frame clones and leaves some out. In the table there are some 200,000 clones, 94% of which are singletons. Input material: peripheral blood. The receptors derive from a man younger than 40 with COVID-19, enrolled during active disease.

The V call is TRBV7-9, the J call TRBJ1-2; TRBD1 is a possible D gene (6 bases). Germline CDR1 reads SEHNR; CDR2 reads FQNEAQ (reference sequence). Trimming took off 5 bases at V and 6 bases at J, with 10 bases between the two ends. The CDR3 runs to 12 residues. This CDR3 is CASSRTADGYTF. DNA of the CDR3: TGTGCCAGCAGCCGGACAGCTGATGGCTACACCTTC.

The V gene is TRBV7-3, the J gene TRBJ2-7; 8 bases fit TRBD2. Per the germline V gene, CDR1 is SGHTA and CDR2 is FQGTGA. V was pared by 2 bases and J by 6 bases, with 3 bases of the junction left unmatched. There are 13 residues in the CDR3. CDR3 in amino acids: CASSLAAGVEQYF. Written as DNA, the CDR3 is TGTGCCAGCAGCTTAGCAGCGGGGGTCGAGCAGTACTTC.

As DNA, the CDR3 is TGTGCCAGCAGCTCAGAATACGGGACAGCCACCTCCTACAATGAGCAGTTCTTC. This codes for CASSSEYGTATSYNEQFF. The chain links TRBV11-3 to TRBJ2-1, with TRBD1 matching over 7 bases. V lost 4 bases, J lost 0 bases, and 12 bases stayed unmatched. CDR1 is SGHNT, CDR2 YENEEA, per germline. The length of the CDR3 is 18 residues.

V and J are TRBV5-4 and TRBJ2-5; maybe TRBD1 (7 bases). Trimming took off 0 bases at V and 4 bases at J, with 19 bases between the two ends. Germline loops: CDR1 SGHNT, CDR2 YYREEE (reference sequence). The CDR3 is made up of 17 amino acids. For the CDR3, the DNA is TGTGCCAGCAGCTTGGCCAGGGGGGCTTTAACTCTAGAGACCCAGTACTTC. It yields the protein CASSLARGALTLETQYF.

The genes are TRBV2 and TRBJ2-1, with D possibly matching TRBD2 (6 bases). Trimming removed 0 bases at V and 0 bases at J, with 12 bases between. The CDR3 totals 17 residues. Germline CDR1 is SNHLY and CDR2 is FYNNEI. CDR3 coding DNA: TGTGCCAGCAGTGAAGCCAAGGACGGGAGCTCCTACAATGAGCAGTTCTTC. This translates into CASSEAKDGSSYNEQFF.

The chain carries TRBV6-5 and TRBJ2-2, with no clear D. The CDR3 consists of 15 residues. Trimming shortened V by 8 bases and J by 1 base, and 14 bases separated the two germline ends. Germline-derived CDR1 and CDR2 are MNHEY and SVGAGI. CDR3 bases: TGTGCCAGCGCCGACACCCTGTGGAACACCGGGGAGCTGTTTTTT. Its protein product is CASADTLWNTGELFF.

The rearrangement links TRBV19 to TRBJ1-1; the D gene is possibly TRBD1 (6 bases). There are 15 residues in the CDR3. Per the germline V gene, CDR1 is LNHDA and CDR2 is SQIVND (reference sequence). Trimming shortened V by 3 bases and J by 4 bases, and 15 bases separated the two germline ends. In DNA, the CDR3 is TGTGCCAGTAGTATTCAAGGGGGAAAGGGCACTGAAGCTTTCTTT. This gives the protein CASSIQGGKGTEAFF.